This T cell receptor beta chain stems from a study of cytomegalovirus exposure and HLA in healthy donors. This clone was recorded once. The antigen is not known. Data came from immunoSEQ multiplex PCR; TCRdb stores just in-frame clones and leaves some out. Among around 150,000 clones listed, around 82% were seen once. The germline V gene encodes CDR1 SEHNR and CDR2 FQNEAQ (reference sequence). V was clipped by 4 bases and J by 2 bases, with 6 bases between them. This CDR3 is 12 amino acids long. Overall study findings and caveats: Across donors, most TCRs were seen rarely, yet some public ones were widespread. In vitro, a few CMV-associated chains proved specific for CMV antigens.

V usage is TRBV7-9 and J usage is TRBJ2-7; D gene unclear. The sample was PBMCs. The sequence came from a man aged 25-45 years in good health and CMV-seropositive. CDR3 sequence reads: CASSSTPYEQYF. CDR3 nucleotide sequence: TGTGCCAGCAGCTCGACTCCCTACGAGCAGTACTTC.